Each of the 15 T cell receptor beta chains below was sequenced from the same sample in a study of T cells in localized non-small cell lung cancer. Clones were sequenced by immunoSEQ multiplex PCR, and TCRdb holds only the in-frame ones, with some missing. The sample lists 33,000 or so clones, about four fifths occurring once. This specimen consisted of peripheral blood, obtained before any cancer treatment. The receptors shown here come from a male donor older than 55 with stage III squamous cell lung carcinoma.

The V gene is TRBV9, the J gene TRBJ2-3; D is undetermined. The CDR3 sequence is 13 residues long. V lost 3 bases and J 6 bases, leaving 11 bases between the germline ends. Germline assignment: CDR1 SGDLS and CDR2 YYNGEE. CDR3 in DNA: TGTGCCAGCAGCGCGGGCCTCTTCGATACGCAGTATTTT. It encodes CASSAGLFDTQYF.

The genes are TRBV6-6 and TRBJ1-2, with 8 bases that match TRBD1. Germline V CDR1 and CDR2: MNHNY, SVGAGI (reference sequence). This CDR3 contains 13 residues. V lost 7 bases and J lost 2; bases outside the gene matches: 3. The CDR3 region is CASKQGENYGYTF. DNA of the CDR3: TGTGCCAGCAAACAGGGGGAGAACTATGGCTACACCTTC.

The chain joins TRBV5-4 to TRBJ2-2, with 12 bases aligning to TRBD2. The V gene's germline CDR1 is SGHNT and CDR2 YYREEE (reference sequence). After removal of 6 bases from V and 6 bases from J, the junction contained 12 bases not matched to a gene. The CDR3 spans 17 residues. CDR3 residues: CASTALAGGRGSGELFF. The CDR3 nucleotides are TGTGCCAGCACCGCCCTAGCGGGAGGGAGAGGTTCCGGGGAGCTGTTTTTT.

Here the CDR3 reads CASSSGLLYGYTF. CDR3 bases: TGTGCCAGCAGTTCAGGACTGCTCTATGGCTACACCTTC. This chain connects TRBV27 to TRBJ1-2; no firm D call. Germline values: CDR1 MNHEY, CDR2 SMNVEV (reference sequence). The germline V and J ends were trimmed by 4 bases and 4 bases, with 10 bases remaining between them. The length of the CDR3 is 13 residues.

The CDR3 reads CASSYPGQGGNTIYF. The CDR3 nucleotides read TGTGCCAGCAGCTACCCGGGACAGGGTGGAAACACCATATATTTT. V usage is TRBV5-8 and J usage is TRBJ1-3; TRBD1 agrees at 9 bases. Losses at the gene ends were 3 bases for V and 3 bases for J; bases not matched to a gene: 4. This CDR3 spans 15 amino acids. Germline CDR1 and CDR2: SGHTS and YDEGEE. Drawing the rest from reference TRBV5-8 and TRBJ1-3, the complete variable domain is EAGVTQSPTHLIKTRGQQATLRCSPISGHTSVYWYQQALGLGLQFLLWYDEGEERNRGNFPPRFSGRQFPNYSSELNVNALELEDSALYLCASSYPGQGGNTIYFGEGSWLTVV.

The chain has TRBV5-1 and TRBJ2-5, with TRBD1 identical over 11 bases. Trimming took 4 bases from V and 3 from J; bases not matched to a gene: 8. This CDR3 has 16 amino acids. Germline assignment: CDR1 SGHRS and CDR2 YFSETQ. CDR3 region: CASSMTGTGGEETQYF. For the CDR3, the DNA is TGCGCCAGCAGCATGACCGGGACAGGGGGAGAAGAGACCCAGTACTTC.

This clone has just one count. This chain uses TRBV19 with TRBJ2-5; the match to TRBD1 covers 8 bases. Germline V gene data show CDR1 as LNHDA and CDR2 as SQIVND (reference sequence). After removal of 5 bases from V and 2 bases from J, the junction contained 4 bases not matched to a gene. The CDR3 extends over 14 amino acids. The CDR3 protein is CASSGGTGQETQYF. The CDR3 DNA reads TGTGCCAGTAGTGGAGGGACAGGACAAGAGACCCAGTACTTC.

This clone appeared once. The rearrangement joins TRBV30 to TRBJ2-3; 8 positions match TRBD1. This CDR3 spans 13 amino acids. Germline trimming cut 5 bases from V and 6 bases from J; bases unmatched to any gene: 7. The germline CDR1 and CDR2 sequences are GTSNPN and SVGIG (reference sequence). This chain's CDR3 is CAWQGQGSDTQYF. The DNA of the CDR3 is TGTGCCTGGCAAGGACAGGGAAGCGATACGCAGTATTTT.

This CDR3 is CASSPSGANEKLFF. The CDR3 region has the DNA TGTGCCAGCAGCCCCTCAGGGGCTAATGAAAAACTGTTTTTT. The rearrangement joins TRBV7-9 to TRBJ1-4; D perhaps matches TRBD1 (6 bases). Trimming left V 5 bases short and J 3 bases short, with 10 bases between. CDR1 and CDR2 from the germline V gene are SEHNR and FQNEAQ (reference sequence). This CDR3 has 14 residues.

The V call is TRBV5-1, the J call TRBJ2-1; 8 nucleotides align to TRBD2. The CDR3 has 14 amino acids. The trim removed 8 bases at V and 5 bases at J, leaving 9 bases unmatched. The germline CDR1 and CDR2 sequences are SGHRS and YFSETQ. CDR3 sequence reads: CASLAAGANNEQFF. The CDR3 nucleotides are TGCGCCAGTCTAGCAGCGGGGGCCAACAATGAGCAGTTCTTC.

The gene calls are TRBV30 and TRBJ1-2; D is possibly TRBD1 (5 bases). Between the trimmed V and J ends, which lost 2 bases and 1 base, there was a span of 8 bases. The CDR3 has 13 amino acids. The germline V gene encodes CDR1 GTSNPN and CDR2 SVGIG (reference sequence). CDR3 in amino acids: CAWSPDSNYGYTF. CDR3 sequence (DNA): TGTGCCTGGAGTCCCGACAGTAACTATGGCTACACCTTC.

V is TRBV29-1 and J is TRBJ1-4; no clear D. The V and J ends lost 4 bases and 6 bases respectively, with 15 bases between them. In germline, CDR1 is SQVTM, CDR2 ANQGSEA. CDR3 length: 14 amino acids. This CDR3 is CSVAAAERDEKLFF. DNA for the CDR3: TGCAGCGTTGCCGCGGCGGAGCGTGATGAAAAACTGTTTTTT.

This clone was seen once. The CDR3 reads CASSEAREFYGYTF. CDR3 nucleotides: TGTGCCAGCAGTGAAGCTCGAGAGTTCTATGGCTACACCTTC. This chain connects TRBV2 to TRBJ1-2; D unresolved. CDR3 length: 14 amino acids. Trimming shortened V by 0 bases and J by 4 bases, and 9 bases separated the two germline ends. Germline CDR1 SNHLY, CDR2 FYNNEI.

The rearrangement uses TRBV7-3 and TRBJ2-5; no firm D call. The V gene lost 5 bases and the J gene lost 7 bases, with 14 bases spanning the gap. The CDR3 consists of 13 residues. In germline, CDR1 is SGHTA, CDR2 FQGTGA. The CDR3 here is CASSLDPLGTQYF. CDR3 nucleotide sequence: TGTGCCAGCAGCCTAGACCCATTGGGGACCCAGTACTTC.

This rearrangement joins TRBV7-9 to TRBJ2-2; 7 bases are shared with TRBD2. The CDR3 runs 16 residues. CDR1 and CDR2 (germline): SEHNR, FQNEAQ (reference sequence). Germline trimming cut 2 bases from V and 6 bases from J; bases unmatched to any gene: 9. The CDR3 DNA sequence: TGTGCCAGCAGCTTAAGCGGTGGCGGGAGCCCCGGGGAGCTGTTTTTT. As protein: CASSLSGGGSPGELFF.